Following are 31 T cell receptor beta chains from one sample sequenced in a study of T cells expressing NK-cell markers. For each CDR3 protein, TCRdb gives one entry from its re-call of the 5' RACE reads, without DNA. This repertoire includes some 600,000 distinct CDR3 sequences. Specimen: blood T cells: a sorted CD56 or NKG2C T cell subset, CD4+ or CD8+ T cells, or bulk PBMC T cells (not recorded which). The source is a man aged 18 to 29 in good health.

The chain has TRBV27 and TRBJ2-3; TCRdb's D call of TRBD1 is untestable without DNA. The CDR3 totals 16 residues. Germline CDR1 is MNHEY and CDR2 is SMNVEV (reference sequence). The CDR3 sequence: CASSLRQGALTDTQYF.

This chain joins TRBV29-1 and TRBJ2-3; TCRdb's D gene call, TRBD2, goes unchecked for lack of DNA. The CDR3 loop spans 14 amino acids. Germline values: CDR1 SQVTM, CDR2 ANQGSEA. The CDR3 protein is CSVGLALRTDTQYF.

The rearrangement joins TRBV6-5 to TRBJ2-1; TCRdb designates TRBD1, a call that cannot be tested without DNA. Germline CDR1 reads MNHEY; CDR2 reads SVGAGI. This CDR3 contains 16 residues. CDR3: CASSYQGPREYNEQFF.

The chain links TRBV6-5 to TRBJ2-1; TCRdb returns TRBD1, unconfirmable since there is no DNA. Per germline, CDR1 MNHEY and CDR2 SVGAGI. CDR3 length: 15 amino acids. CDR3 protein: CASSFLGSPYNEQFF.

The chain is built from TRBV5-1 and TRBJ2-1; TCRdb's D call, TRBD2, is unchecked because there is no DNA. This CDR3 spans 17 amino acids. In germline, CDR1 is SGHRS, CDR2 YFSETQ. The CDR3 protein is CASSDGAIAGGPNEQFF.

This chain links TRBV20-1 with TRBJ2-7. Per the germline V gene, CDR1 is DFQATT and CDR2 is SNEGSKA (reference sequence). This CDR3 has 13 amino acids. CDR3 in amino acids: CSARELLTYEQYF.

V is TRBV5-1 and J is TRBJ2-1. Germline CDR1 and CDR2: SGHRS and YFSETQ. The CDR3 extends over 13 amino acids. The CDR3 here is CASSRSRSHEQFF.

J is TRBJ2-7 and V is TRBV5-1; TCRdb outputs TRBD2, but without DNA this stays unchecked. Germline V gene data show CDR1 as SGHRS and CDR2 as YFSETQ. CDR3 length: 15 amino acids. CDR3 sequence: CASSLASGLASEQYF.

V is TRBV7-2 and J is TRBJ2-7; TCRdb proposes TRBD1, but this gene call is untestable without DNA. CDR1 SGHTA and CDR2 FQGNSA come from the germline V gene. The CDR3 runs 14 residues. CDR3 sequence: CASSRDRVSYEQYF.

The chain carries TRBV7-2 and TRBJ2-5; no DNA is available, so the TRBD1 call from TCRdb remains unchecked. CDR1 SGHTA and CDR2 FQGNSA come from the germline V gene. The CDR3 totals 15 residues. CDR3 amino acids: CASSPFTGGGETQYF.

This sequence joins TRBV10-3 and TRBJ2-5; the D call of TRBD2 rests on TCRdb alone, since no DNA is present to check it. Per the germline V gene, CDR1 is ENHRY and CDR2 is SYGVKD. The CDR3 consists of 22 residues. CDR3 protein: CAISASRPGAGETSWFQETQYF.

V gene TRBV5-1 combines with J gene TRBJ1-1; as DNA is missing, the TRBD1 call by TCRdb cannot be tested. Germline CDR1 is SGHRS and CDR2 is YFSETQ. This CDR3 has 17 residues. The CDR3 reads CASSLASRDRVGIEAFF. Based on the CDR3 plus reference TRBV5-1 and TRBJ1-1, the full variable domain is KAGVTQTPRYLIKTRGQQVTLSCSPISGHRSVSWYQQTPGQGLQFLFEYFSETQRNKGNFPGRFSGRQFSNSRSEMNVSTLELGDSALYLCASSLASRDRVGIEAFFGQGTRLTVV.

The chain has TRBV12-3 or TRBV12-4 and TRBJ2-7; TCRdb designates TRBD1, a call that cannot be tested without DNA. This CDR3 contains 15 residues. The chain's CDR3 is CASSPSTGNLGEQYF.

The rearrangement links TRBV9 to TRBJ2-7; the D call from TCRdb, TRBD1, cannot be confirmed without DNA. In germline, CDR1 is SGDLS, CDR2 YYNGEE. CDR3 length: 16 residues. CDR3: CASSTYGGSLQAEQYF.

V gene TRBV15 combines with J gene TRBJ2-6; TCRdb reports TRBD1, a call that lacks DNA to check it against. The CDR3 is 18 residues long. Per the germline V gene, CDR1 is LNHNV and CDR2 is YYDKDF (reference sequence). CDR3 residues: CATSRDRGPLSGANVLTF. Together with reference TRBV15 and TRBJ2-6, the CDR3 gives the full variable domain: DAMVIQNPRYQVTQFGKPVTLSCSQTLNHNVMYWYQQKSSQAPKLLFHYYDKDFNNEADTPDNFQSRRPNTSFCFLDIRSPGLGDTAMYLCATSRDRGPLSGANVLTFGAGSRLTVL.

V usage is TRBV6-5 and J usage is TRBJ1-2; the D call of TRBD1 rests on TCRdb alone, since no DNA is present to check it. CDR3 length equals 12 residues. CDR1 and CDR2 (germline): MNHEY, SVGAGI. CDR3 sequence reads: CATLDRDHGYTF.

This sequence joins TRBV5-1 and TRBJ1-6; TCRdb lists TRBD1, though no DNA is available to test this call. Germline CDR1 reads SGHRS; CDR2 reads YFSETQ. This CDR3 contains 16 residues. Here the CDR3 reads CASSRKEQGYNSPLHF.

The chain carries TRBV2 and TRBJ2-1; TCRdb picks TRBD2, but there is no DNA to check that call. The CDR3 runs to 16 residues. The germline V gene encodes CDR1 SNHLY and CDR2 FYNNEI. CDR3: CASSEGASGHLNEQFF.

The rearrangement links TRBV12-3 or TRBV12-4 to TRBJ2-2; the D gene TCRdb calls, TRBD1, cannot be checked with no DNA. CDR3 length: 17 amino acids. CDR3: CASSLTGGGANTGELFF.

Here the CDR3 reads CASSYRQSGELFF. The gene calls are TRBV7-9 and TRBJ2-2. CDR1 SEHNR and CDR2 FQNEAQ come from the germline V gene (reference sequence). This CDR3 is 13 amino acids long.

The gene calls are TRBV5-1 and TRBJ2-4. The CDR3 covers 13 residues. The germline V gene has CDR1 SGHRS and CDR2 YFSETQ. This chain's CDR3 is CASSSVRANIQYF.

V gene TRBV4-3 combines with J gene TRBJ2-7; TCRdb lists TRBD1, though no DNA is available to test this call. Germline-derived CDR1 and CDR2 are LGHNA and YSLEER. The CDR3 has 18 residues. CDR3 in amino acids: CASSQEAETGTGNYEQYF.

The chain carries TRBV7-2 and TRBJ2-7; the D call from TCRdb, TRBD1, cannot be confirmed without DNA. The germline gives CDR1 SGHTA, CDR2 FQGNSA. The CDR3 contains 15 residues. CDR3 sequence reads: CASSWAGTGGGEQYF.

The chain carries TRBV5-1 and TRBJ2-3. Germline lookup yields CDR1 SGHRS and CDR2 YFSETQ. This CDR3 spans 13 amino acids. The CDR3 protein is CASSGTRADTQYF. Using reference TRBV5-1 and TRBJ2-3 for the parts outside the CDR3, the full variable domain is KAGVTQTPRYLIKTRGQQVTLSCSPISGHRSVSWYQQTPGQGLQFLFEYFSETQRNKGNFPGRFSGRQFSNSRSEMNVSTLELGDSALYLCASSGTRADTQYFGPGTRLTVL.

This chain joins TRBV15 and TRBJ2-3. The length of the CDR3 is 16 residues. Germline V CDR1 and CDR2: LNHNV, YYDKDF (reference sequence). This CDR3 reads CATSRDLAISTDTQYF. The entire variable domain, with the rest obtained from reference TRBV15 and TRBJ2-3, is as follows: DAMVIQNPRYQVTQFGKPVTLSCSQTLNHNVMYWYQQKSSQAPKLLFHYYDKDFNNEADTPDNFQSRRPNTSFCFLDIRSPGLGDTAMYLCATSRDLAISTDTQYFGPGTRLTVL.

The chain couples TRBV10-3 to TRBJ2-3. Germline loops: CDR1 ENHRY, CDR2 SYGVKD. The CDR3 is 14 residues long. CDR3 residues: CAISGGGFADTQYF.

This sequence joins TRBV12-5 and TRBJ1-1. CDR1 is LGHNT, CDR2 FRNRAP, per germline. The CDR3 spans 15 residues. This CDR3 is CASGRPQGIGTEAFF.

J is TRBJ1-6 and V is TRBV7-2; TCRdb selects TRBD1, and the lack of DNA leaves this call unchecked. Germline V lookup: CDR1 SGHTA, CDR2 FQGNSA. This CDR3 has 14 amino acids. Here the CDR3 reads CASSYSGQALPLHF.

The V call is TRBV7-2, the J call TRBJ1-6. The germline CDR1 and CDR2 sequences are SGHTA and FQGNSA. The CDR3 is made up of 12 amino acids. The CDR3 sequence is CASSLPRSPLHF.

The chain couples TRBV12-3 or TRBV12-4 to TRBJ2-1; TCRdb reports TRBD2, a call that lacks DNA to check it against. This CDR3 is built from 17 residues. The CDR3 spells CASTLGASGTAGNEQFF.

The chain carries TRBV6-1 and TRBJ2-7; TCRdb picks TRBD1, but there is no DNA to check that call. This CDR3 is 14 amino acids long. Germline values: CDR1 MNHNS, CDR2 SASEGT. CDR3 sequence reads: CASMVTGARGEQYF.